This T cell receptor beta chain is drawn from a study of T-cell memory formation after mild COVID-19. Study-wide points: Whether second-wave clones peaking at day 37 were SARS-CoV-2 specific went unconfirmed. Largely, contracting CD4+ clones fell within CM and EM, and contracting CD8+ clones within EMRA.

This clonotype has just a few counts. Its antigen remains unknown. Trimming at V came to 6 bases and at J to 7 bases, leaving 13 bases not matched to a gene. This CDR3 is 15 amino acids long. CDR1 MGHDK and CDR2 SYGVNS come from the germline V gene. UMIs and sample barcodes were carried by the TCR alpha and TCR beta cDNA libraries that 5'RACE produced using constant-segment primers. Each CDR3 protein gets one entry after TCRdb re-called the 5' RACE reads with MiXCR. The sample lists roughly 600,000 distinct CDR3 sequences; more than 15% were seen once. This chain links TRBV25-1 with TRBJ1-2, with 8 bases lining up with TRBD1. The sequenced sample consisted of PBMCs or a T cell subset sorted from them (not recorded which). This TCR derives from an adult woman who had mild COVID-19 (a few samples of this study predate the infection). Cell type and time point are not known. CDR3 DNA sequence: TGTGCCAGCAGCACGAAGGTTCAGGGGGCGTCTGGCTACACCTTC. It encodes CASSTKVQGASGYTF.